Listed below are T cell receptor beta chains from one sample, sequenced in a study of human T cells and chemical hapten exposure. TCRdb re-derived calls from the RACE reads in MiXCR, one entry per CDR3 protein. The sample yields some 62,000 distinct CDR3 sequences, about 11% seen once. The sequenced sample was whole blood, obtained in connection with sensitization to the hapten diphenylcyclopropenone (DPC). The receptors originated from a woman aged 25-40 years with alopecia areata. Some clones in this sample may be carry-over from other donors' samples. Both conserved end residues are part of each CDR3. D genes are given only for firm matches. Clone size appears in some rows only: once, few, many, or a class for an expanded clone.

abundance: many
d_gene: NA
v_gene: TRBV7-3
j_gene: TRBJ2-2
CDR3aa: CASSRDSNTGELFF
CDR3nt: TGTGCCAGCAGCCGGGACTCTAACACCGGGGAGCTGTTTTTT

abundance: NA
d_gene: NA
v_gene: TRBV6-5
j_gene: TRBJ2-5
CDR3aa: CAVHRGNWDQETQYF
CDR3nt: TGTGCCGTCCACCGGGGGAATTGGGACCAAGAGACCCAGTACTTC

abundance: NA
d_gene: NA
v_gene: TRBV5-1
j_gene: TRBJ1-5
CDR3aa: CASKEGNNQPQHF
CDR3nt: TGCGCCAGCAAGGAGGGTAACAATCAGCCCCAGCATTTT

abundance: many
d_gene: NA
v_gene: TRBV4-2
j_gene: TRBJ1-4
CDR3aa: CASSQGGEQEKLFF
CDR3nt: TGTGCCAGCAGCCAAGGGGGTGAGCAGGAAAAACTGTTTTTT

abundance: NA
d_gene: NA
v_gene: TRBV19
j_gene: TRBJ1-5
CDR3aa: CGSTWSPPVRQHDQPQHF
CDR3nt: TGTGGCAGTACCTGGTCCCCACCAGTCAGGCAACACGATCAGCCCCAGCATTTT

abundance: NA
d_gene: NA
v_gene: TRBV7-2
j_gene: TRBJ2-5
CDR3aa: CASSRILTGATQYF
CDR3nt: TGTGCCAGCAGCCGGATATTAACGGGGGCGACCCAGTACTTC

abundance: few
d_gene: NA
v_gene: TRBV7-9
j_gene: TRBJ2-3
CDR3aa: CASSLIYTDTQYF
CDR3nt: TGTGCCAGCAGCTTAATATACACAGATACGCAGTATTTT

abundance: few
d_gene: TRBD2
v_gene: TRBV7-3
j_gene: TRBJ2-3
CDR3aa: CASSLERGDTQYF
CDR3nt: TGTGCCAGCAGCTTGGAGCGGGGAGATACGCAGTATTTT

abundance: NA
d_gene: NA
v_gene: TRBV4-3
j_gene: TRBJ2-1
CDR3aa: CASSQEKRIYNEQFF
CDR3nt: TGCGCCAGCAGCCAAGAGAAAAGGATCTACAATGAGCAGTTCTTC

abundance: NA
d_gene: TRBD2
v_gene: TRBV6-5
j_gene: TRBJ2-5
CDR3aa: CASSNIGLAGRKGQETQYF
CDR3nt: TGTGCCAGCAGTAATATAGGACTAGCGGGACGCAAAGGACAAGAGACCCAGTACTTC

abundance: many
d_gene: NA
v_gene: TRBV30
j_gene: TRBJ1-1
CDR3aa: CAWNGIVMNTEAFF
CDR3nt: TGTGCCTGGAACGGGATCGTAATGAACACTGAAGCTTTCTTT

abundance: many
d_gene: TRBD1
v_gene: TRBV18
j_gene: TRBJ1-2
CDR3aa: CASSPSQGAGYGYTF
CDR3nt: TGTGCCAGCTCACCGTCCCAGGGGGCGGGCTATGGCTACACCTTC

abundance: few
d_gene: TRBD2
v_gene: TRBV12-3/TRBV12-4
j_gene: TRBJ2-1
CDR3aa: CASSLSASGNNEQFF
CDR3nt: TGTGCCAGCAGTTTATCCGCTAGCGGAAACAATGAGCAGTTCTTC

abundance: few
d_gene: NA
v_gene: TRBV19
j_gene: TRBJ2-2
CDR3aa: CATLPAHRPGELFF
CDR3nt: TGTGCCACCCTCCCTGCCCACCGGCCCGGGGAGCTGTTTTTT

abundance: NA
d_gene: TRBD1
v_gene: TRBV5-4
j_gene: TRBJ2-2
CDR3aa: CASSLLGDRGNTGELFF
CDR3nt: TGTGCCAGCAGCTTGTTAGGAGACAGGGGTAACACCGGGGAGCTGTTTTTT

abundance: many
d_gene: TRBD1
v_gene: TRBV6-2/TRBV6-3
j_gene: TRBJ1-2
CDR3aa: CASSYTVPTGGRGYTF
CDR3nt: TGTGCCAGCAGTTACACGGTTCCGACAGGGGGCCGCGGCTACACCTTC

abundance: few
d_gene: NA
v_gene: TRBV7-2
j_gene: TRBJ2-3
CDR3aa: CASSLGPSTDTQYF
CDR3nt: TGTGCCAGCAGCTTAGGTCCTAGCACAGATACGCAGTATTTT

abundance: NA
d_gene: NA
v_gene: TRBV4-3
j_gene: TRBJ1-1
CDR3aa: CASSQALLSTEAFF
CDR3nt: TGCGCCAGCAGCCAAGCTCTCTTAAGCACTGAAGCTTTCTTT

abundance: NA
d_gene: NA
v_gene: TRBV30
j_gene: TRBJ2-7
CDR3aa: CAWSDRYEQYF
CDR3nt: TGTGCCTGGAGTGATAGATACGAGCAGTACTTC

abundance: NA
d_gene: TRBD1
v_gene: TRBV6-6
j_gene: TRBJ1-2
CDR3aa: CASSTGTGGDGYTF
CDR3nt: TGTGCCAGCAGTACAGGGACAGGCGGCGATGGCTACACCTTC

abundance: few
d_gene: NA
v_gene: TRBV28
j_gene: TRBJ1-5
CDR3aa: CASSQLQVSNQPQHF
CDR3nt: TGTGCCAGCAGCCAGTTACAGGTTAGCAATCAGCCCCAGCATTTT

abundance: few
d_gene: TRBD2
v_gene: TRBV5-4
j_gene: TRBJ2-3
CDR3aa: CASSLGGRADTQYF
CDR3nt: TGTGCCAGCAGCTTGGGCGGGAGGGCGGATACGCAGTATTTT

abundance: many
d_gene: TRBD2
v_gene: TRBV27
j_gene: TRBJ2-7
CDR3aa: CASSLGSSGSEQYF
CDR3nt: TGTGCCAGCAGTTTAGGCTCTAGCGGGAGCGAGCAGTACTTC

abundance: NA
d_gene: NA
v_gene: TRBV2
j_gene: TRBJ1-1
CDR3aa: CASKQEGMNTEAFF
CDR3nt: TGTGCCAGCAAGCAGGAAGGAATGAACACTGAAGCTTTCTTT

abundance: NA
d_gene: TRBD1
v_gene: TRBV4-1
j_gene: TRBJ2-1
CDR3aa: CASSQAGTAVVNEQFF
CDR3nt: TGCGCCAGCAGCCAAGCCGGGACAGCGGTGGTGAATGAGCAGTTCTTC

abundance: few
d_gene: TRBD1
v_gene: TRBV2
j_gene: TRBJ1-6
CDR3aa: CANSATGPADRSPLHF
CDR3nt: TGTGCCAACAGTGCGACAGGGCCGGCGGATCGATCACCCCTCCACTTT

abundance: many
d_gene: NA
v_gene: TRBV6-4
j_gene: TRBJ2-7
CDR3aa: CASRPTGSSYEQYF
CDR3nt: TGTGCCAGCAGGCCGACAGGTAGCTCCTACGAGCAGTACTTC

abundance: few
d_gene: TRBD1
v_gene: TRBV6-5
j_gene: TRBJ1-3
CDR3aa: CASSQGAASGNTIYF
CDR3nt: TGTGCCAGCAGTCAGGGGGCGGCCTCTGGAAACACCATATATTTT

abundance: few
d_gene: TRBD2
v_gene: TRBV20-1
j_gene: TRBJ2-2
CDR3aa: CSARLAGGLGELFF
CDR3nt: TGCAGTGCTAGGCTAGCGGGAGGACTCGGGGAGCTGTTTTTT

abundance: NA
d_gene: NA
v_gene: TRBV5-1
j_gene: TRBJ2-7
CDR3aa: CASSLGAGLYEQYF
CDR3nt: TGCGCCAGCAGCTTGGGGGCAGGCCTCTACGAGCAGTACTTC

abundance: many
d_gene: NA
v_gene: TRBV5-1
j_gene: TRBJ2-7
CDR3aa: CASSMGGTKNF
CDR3nt: TGCGCCAGCAGCATGGGCGGGACCAAGAACTTC

abundance: NA
d_gene: TRBD1
v_gene: TRBV28
j_gene: TRBJ2-6
CDR3aa: CASGARQGISGANVLTF
CDR3nt: TGTGCCAGCGGGGCGAGACAGGGAATATCTGGGGCCAACGTCCTGACTTTC

abundance: many
d_gene: NA
v_gene: TRBV7-8
j_gene: TRBJ1-4
CDR3aa: CASAPTSREKLFF
CDR3nt: TGTGCCAGCGCCCCTACGAGCCGTGAAAAACTGTTTTTT

abundance: few
d_gene: NA
v_gene: TRBV29-1
j_gene: TRBJ1-3
CDR3aa: CSVEDQRRDGISGNTIYF
CDR3nt: TGCAGCGTTGAAGATCAAAGGAGGGACGGGATCTCTGGAAACACCATATATTTT

abundance: NA
d_gene: TRBD1
v_gene: TRBV18
j_gene: TRBJ2-1
CDR3aa: CASSRDRGPGDEQFF
CDR3nt: TGTGCCAGCTCACGCGACAGGGGGCCCGGGGATGAGCAGTTCTTC

abundance: few
d_gene: NA
v_gene: TRBV13
j_gene: TRBJ1-1
CDR3aa: CASSFLGTEAFF
CDR3nt: TGTGCCAGCAGCTTTCTTGGAACCGAAGCTTTCTTT

abundance: NA
d_gene: NA
v_gene: TRBV7-2
j_gene: TRBJ2-1
CDR3aa: CASSLDSSSYNEQFF
CDR3nt: TGTGCCAGCAGCTTAGATTCCAGCTCCTACAATGAGCAGTTCTTC

abundance: NA
d_gene: TRBD1
v_gene: TRBV20-1
j_gene: TRBJ2-1
CDR3aa: CSAQTGGLPNEQFF
CDR3nt: TGCAGTGCCCAAACAGGGGGCCTCCCGAATGAGCAGTTCTTC

abundance: many
d_gene: TRBD1
v_gene: TRBV6-2/TRBV6-3
j_gene: TRBJ2-7
CDR3aa: CASSFVTGAYEQYF
CDR3nt: TGTGCCAGCAGTTTCGTTACAGGGGCGTACGAGCAGTACTTC

abundance: NA
d_gene: NA
v_gene: TRBV2
j_gene: TRBJ1-1
CDR3aa: CASSGPEGTEAFF
CDR3nt: TGTGCCAGCAGTGGGCCCGAAGGGACTGAAGCTTTCTTT

abundance: few
d_gene: TRBD2
v_gene: TRBV11-3
j_gene: TRBJ2-2
CDR3aa: CASSSPFRAGDTGELFF
CDR3nt: TGTGCCAGCAGCTCCCCGTTCCGAGCGGGGGACACCGGGGAGCTGTTTTTT

abundance: NA
d_gene: TRBD2
v_gene: TRBV20-1
j_gene: TRBJ2-5
CDR3aa: CSAQGLAGLQTQYF
CDR3nt: TGCAGTGCCCAGGGACTAGCGGGCCTTCAGACCCAGTACTTC

abundance: many
d_gene: TRBD2
v_gene: TRBV20-1
j_gene: TRBJ2-7
CDR3aa: CSARELAGPHPYEQYF
CDR3nt: TGCAGTGCTAGAGAACTAGCGGGACCTCATCCCTACGAGCAGTACTTC

abundance: NA
d_gene: TRBD2
v_gene: TRBV20-1
j_gene: TRBJ2-5
CDR3aa: CSARAPARGGETQYF
CDR3nt: TGCAGTGCTAGAGCTCCCGCCCGGGGGGGAGAGACCCAGTACTTC

abundance: many
d_gene: NA
v_gene: TRBV9
j_gene: TRBJ2-7
CDR3aa: CASSPAETPGLDEQYF
CDR3nt: TGTGCCAGCAGCCCCGCGGAGACCCCAGGATTGGACGAGCAGTACTTC

abundance: many
d_gene: NA
v_gene: TRBV6-1
j_gene: TRBJ1-6
CDR3aa: CASSTPIGSYNSPLHF
CDR3nt: TGTGCCAGCAGTACCCCTATTGGATCCTATAATTCACCCCTCCACTTT